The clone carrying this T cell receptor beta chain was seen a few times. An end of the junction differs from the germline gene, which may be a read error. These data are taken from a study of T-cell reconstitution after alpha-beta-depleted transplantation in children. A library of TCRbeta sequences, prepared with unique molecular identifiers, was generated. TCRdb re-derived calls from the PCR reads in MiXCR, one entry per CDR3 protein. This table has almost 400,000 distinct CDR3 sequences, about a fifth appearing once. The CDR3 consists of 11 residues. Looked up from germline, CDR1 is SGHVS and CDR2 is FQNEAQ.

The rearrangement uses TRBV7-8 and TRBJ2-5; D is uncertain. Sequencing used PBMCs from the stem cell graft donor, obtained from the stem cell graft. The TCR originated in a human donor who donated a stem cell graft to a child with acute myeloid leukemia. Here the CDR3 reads CASSSIETQYF. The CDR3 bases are TGTGCCAGCAGCTCAATAGAGACCCAGTATTTC.